The rows below give T cell receptor beta chains drawn from one sample of a study of blood T cell repertoires in COVID-19. Here immunoSEQ multiplex PCR was the method, and the copy in TCRdb shows in-frame clones only, minus some. The sample includes fewer than 350,000 clones, approximately 91% seen only once; the top ten take about 8.6%. Sequencing was done on a sample of peripheral blood. The receptor set was obtained from a man aged 18 to 29 with active or convalescent COVID-19. Both conserved end residues are part of each CDR3. Each record gives: D gene, clone size, V gene, J gene, CDR3 DNA, CDR3 protein. The D gene is left open where the match is weak. Part of the rows lack a size; the others show once, few, many or a class for expanded clones.

D gene: .
clone size: .
V gene: TRBV18
J gene: TRBJ1-2
CDR3 DNA: TGTGCCAGCTCACCCGAGAAATTCTATGGCTACACCTTC
CDR3 protein: CASSPEKFYGYTF

D gene: .
clone size: .
V gene: TRBV6-4
J gene: TRBJ2-2
CDR3 DNA: TGTGCCAGCAGTGTACAGGGTAGCACCGGGGAGCTGTTTTTT
CDR3 protein: CASSVQGSTGELFF

D gene: TRBD2
clone size: .
V gene: TRBV5-4
J gene: TRBJ2-5
CDR3 DNA: TGTGCCAGCAGCTCCCTCGGGACTAACCAAGAGACCCAGTACTTC
CDR3 protein: CASSSLGTNQETQYF

D gene: .
clone size: once
V gene: TRBV5-1
J gene: TRBJ1-6
CDR3 DNA: TGCGCCAGCAGCTTTAATGGACAGCACAAGAATTCACCCCTCCACTTT
CDR3 protein: CASSFNGQHKNSPLHF

D gene: TRBD1
clone size: .
V gene: TRBV3-1/TRBV3-2
J gene: TRBJ2-7
CDR3 DNA: TGTGCCAGCAGCCAAGATTTAGGACAGGCCTACTACGAGCAGTACTTC
CDR3 protein: CASSQDLGQAYYEQYF

D gene: .
clone size: .
V gene: TRBV20-1
J gene: TRBJ2-7
CDR3 DNA: TGCAGTGCCAAACAGGGCTACGAGCAGTACTTC
CDR3 protein: CSAKQGYEQYF

D gene: .
clone size: .
V gene: TRBV25-1
J gene: TRBJ2-2
CDR3 DNA: TGTGCCAGCAGTGTCGCCGGGGAGCTGTTTTTT
CDR3 protein: CASSVAGELFF

D gene: TRBD2
clone size: .
V gene: TRBV24-1
J gene: TRBJ2-5
CDR3 DNA: TGTGCCACCAGTGATCCGACTAGCGGGGGGGAGACCCAGTACTTC
CDR3 protein: CATSDPTSGGETQYF

D gene: TRBD1
clone size: .
V gene: TRBV10-2
J gene: TRBJ2-2
CDR3 DNA: TGCGCCAGCCGACAGGGCTGGACCGGGGAGCTGTTTTTT
CDR3 protein: CASRQGWTGELFF

D gene: TRBD2
clone size: once
V gene: TRBV11-3
J gene: TRBJ2-7
CDR3 DNA: TGTGCCAGCAGCTTAGAGGGTATAGCGGGGAACTACGAGCAGTACTTC
CDR3 protein: CASSLEGIAGNYEQYF

D gene: .
clone size: .
V gene: TRBV2
J gene: TRBJ1-3
CDR3 DNA: TGTGCCAGCACCTTAGCGGGCTCTTGGTATTTT
CDR3 protein: CASTLAGSWYF

D gene: TRBD1
clone size: once
V gene: TRBV18
J gene: TRBJ1-1
CDR3 DNA: TGTGCCAGCTCACGAGGACAGGGTTTAATGAACACTGAAGCTTTCTTT
CDR3 protein: CASSRGQGLMNTEAFF

D gene: .
clone size: .
V gene: TRBV25-1
J gene: TRBJ1-2
CDR3 DNA: TGTGCCAGCAGTTCTACAGGCGTCTATGGCTACACCTTC
CDR3 protein: CASSSTGVYGYTF

D gene: .
clone size: .
V gene: TRBV11-2
J gene: TRBJ1-4
CDR3 DNA: TGTGCCAGCAGCTTAAACAGCAGACAAAATGAAAAACTGTTTTTT
CDR3 protein: CASSLNSRQNEKLFF

D gene: .
clone size: .
V gene: TRBV3-1/TRBV3-2
J gene: TRBJ2-3
CDR3 DNA: TGTGCCAGCAGCCAAGAGGAGGAGGGGGGGCCAGCAGATACGCAGTATTTT
CDR3 protein: CASSQEEEGGPADTQYF

D gene: .
clone size: .
V gene: TRBV7-6
J gene: TRBJ1-1
CDR3 DNA: TGTGCCAGCAGCTTAAAGACGGTCGACATGAACACTGAAGCTTTCTTT
CDR3 protein: CASSLKTVDMNTEAFF

D gene: TRBD2
clone size: .
V gene: TRBV3-1/TRBV3-2
J gene: TRBJ2-1
CDR3 DNA: TGTGCCAGCAGCCAAGAACCCGGGACTAGTTCTGAGCAGTTCTTC
CDR3 protein: CASSQEPGTSSEQFF

D gene: TRBD1
clone size: .
V gene: TRBV10-3
J gene: TRBJ1-1
CDR3 DNA: TGTGCCATCCAGGGACAGCCGAACACTGAAGCTTTCTTT
CDR3 protein: CAIQGQPNTEAFF

D gene: .
clone size: .
V gene: TRBV19
J gene: TRBJ1-1
CDR3 DNA: TGTGCCAGTAGTATAGATACAGGGTGGGCAACTGAAGCTTTCTTT
CDR3 protein: CASSIDTGWATEAFF

D gene: .
clone size: .
V gene: TRBV7-9
J gene: TRBJ1-1
CDR3 DNA: TGTGCCAGCAGGAGCCCACCGGGAGAAGCTTTCTTT
CDR3 protein: CASRSPPGEAFF

D gene: .
clone size: .
V gene: TRBV13
J gene: TRBJ2-7
CDR3 DNA: TGTGCCAGCAGCCACAGGGACCGCCCCTACGAGCAGTACTTC
CDR3 protein: CASSHRDRPYEQYF

D gene: TRBD2
clone size: once
V gene: TRBV24-1
J gene: TRBJ2-2
CDR3 DNA: TGTGCCACCAGTGAGGCGGGGGCGAACACCGGGGAGCTGTTTTTT
CDR3 protein: CATSEAGANTGELFF

D gene: .
clone size: .
V gene: TRBV6-5
J gene: TRBJ1-5
CDR3 DNA: TGTGCCAGCAGTTACTCGCCGGATCAGCCCCAGCATTTT
CDR3 protein: CASSYSPDQPQHF

D gene: .
clone size: once
V gene: TRBV13
J gene: TRBJ2-7
CDR3 DNA: TGTGCCAGCAGCTTAGGCGACAAAAGCTCCTACGAGCAGTACTTC
CDR3 protein: CASSLGDKSSYEQYF

D gene: .
clone size: .
V gene: TRBV24-1
J gene: TRBJ1-5
CDR3 DNA: TGTGCCACCAGTGATTCCGGTCAGCCCCAGCATTTT
CDR3 protein: CATSDSGQPQHF

D gene: .
clone size: once
V gene: TRBV6-1
J gene: TRBJ2-7
CDR3 DNA: TGTGCCAGCAGTGACGCGCATGGGGGGTCCTACGAGCAGTACTTC
CDR3 protein: CASSDAHGGSYEQYF

D gene: TRBD1
clone size: .
V gene: TRBV11-2
J gene: TRBJ1-4
CDR3 DNA: TGTGCCAGCAGCTTAGGGGACAGGGATTGGGAAAAACTGTTTTTT
CDR3 protein: CASSLGDRDWEKLFF

D gene: .
clone size: .
V gene: TRBV4-2
J gene: TRBJ1-5
CDR3 DNA: TGTGCCAGCAGCCAAGGGCGGGGTTATAGCAATCAGCCCCAGCATTTT
CDR3 protein: CASSQGRGYSNQPQHF

D gene: .
clone size: .
V gene: TRBV7-8
J gene: TRBJ2-5
CDR3 DNA: TGTGCCAGCAGCCGAGGGGGCGGGGGACAAGAGACCCAGTACTTC
CDR3 protein: CASSRGGGGQETQYF

D gene: TRBD1
clone size: .
V gene: TRBV19
J gene: TRBJ1-2
CDR3 DNA: TGTGCCAGTCGGAAACTGACAGGGACGAACTATGGCTACACCTTC
CDR3 protein: CASRKLTGTNYGYTF

D gene: .
clone size: once
V gene: TRBV21-1
J gene: TRBJ1-5
CDR3 DNA: TGTGCCAGCAGCTCCAACCGGGACAGGGTACCGAATAGCAATCAGCCCCAGCATTTT
CDR3 protein: CASSSNRDRVPNSNQPQHF

D gene: .
clone size: .
V gene: TRBV7-8
J gene: TRBJ1-1
CDR3 DNA: TGTGCCAGCAGCTTAGTTATGGGGGCGAACACTGAAGCTTTCTTT
CDR3 protein: CASSLVMGANTEAFF

D gene: .
clone size: .
V gene: TRBV10-3
J gene: TRBJ1-2
CDR3 DNA: TGTGCCATCAGTGAGTCTTTACAGCCTGGGGGCTACACCTTC
CDR3 protein: CAISESLQPGGYTF

D gene: .
clone size: .
V gene: TRBV6-5
J gene: TRBJ1-6
CDR3 DNA: TGTGCCAGCAGCAGGGGAGTATTGGGGAATTCACCCCTCCACTTT
CDR3 protein: CASSRGVLGNSPLHF

D gene: TRBD1
clone size: .
V gene: TRBV6-2/TRBV6-3
J gene: TRBJ1-6
CDR3 DNA: TGTGCCAGCAGTTACGGCTTTGGACAGGGAAATTCACCCCTCCACTTT
CDR3 protein: CASSYGFGQGNSPLHF

D gene: .
clone size: .
V gene: TRBV18
J gene: TRBJ1-1
CDR3 DNA: TGTGCCAGCTCACCGAGCGATTGGGACACTGAAGCTTTCTTT
CDR3 protein: CASSPSDWDTEAFF

D gene: TRBD1
clone size: .
V gene: TRBV6-1
J gene: TRBJ1-5
CDR3 DNA: TGTGCCAGCAGTGACGCCGGGACAGCTATTTTACGGGCAAGCAATCAGCCCCAGCATTTT
CDR3 protein: CASSDAGTAILRASNQPQHF

D gene: .
clone size: .
V gene: TRBV7-9
J gene: TRBJ1-1
CDR3 DNA: TGTGCCAGCAGCTTTCTGGGGCTAGGCACTGAAGCTTTCTTT
CDR3 protein: CASSFLGLGTEAFF

D gene: .
clone size: .
V gene: TRBV5-5
J gene: TRBJ1-1
CDR3 DNA: TGTGCCAGCAGCTTGGCCGCGTATACGAACACTGAAGCTTTCTTT
CDR3 protein: CASSLAAYTNTEAFF

D gene: .
clone size: few
V gene: TRBV11-2
J gene: TRBJ1-1
CDR3 DNA: TGTGCCAGCAGCCGCAGGGCGAACATGGGTGAAGCTTTCTTT
CDR3 protein: CASSRRANMGEAFF

D gene: TRBD1
clone size: .
V gene: TRBV3-1/TRBV3-2
J gene: TRBJ1-4
CDR3 DNA: TGTGCCGCAGGGGGCGTTCATGAAAAACTGTTTTTT
CDR3 protein: CAAGGVHEKLFF

D gene: .
clone size: .
V gene: TRBV27
J gene: TRBJ1-1
CDR3 DNA: TGTGCCAGCAAGGGGTACACTGAAGCTTTCTTT
CDR3 protein: CASKGYTEAFF

D gene: TRBD1
clone size: many
V gene: TRBV2
J gene: TRBJ1-1
CDR3 DNA: TGTGCCAGCAGTCCCCGACAGGGGGTTATTGAAGCTTTCTTT
CDR3 protein: CASSPRQGVIEAFF

D gene: TRBD2
clone size: few
V gene: TRBV10-1
J gene: TRBJ2-2
CDR3 DNA: TGCGCCAGCAGTTCAAGACTAGCGGGGGGCACCGGGGAGCTGTTTTTT
CDR3 protein: CASSSRLAGGTGELFF

D gene: TRBD2
clone size: .
V gene: TRBV6-5
J gene: TRBJ2-7
CDR3 DNA: TGTGCCAGCAGCCAGCGGGATTCATTTTACGAGCAGTACTTC
CDR3 protein: CASSQRDSFYEQYF

D gene: .
clone size: .
V gene: TRBV20-1
J gene: TRBJ2-3
CDR3 DNA: TGCAGTGCCCGGTGGGAGCGAGGGCAGTATTTT
CDR3 protein: CSARWERGQYF

D gene: TRBD1
clone size: .
V gene: TRBV28
J gene: TRBJ1-5
CDR3 DNA: TGTGCCAGCAGACAGGGGGCCCGCCATCGAGCCCAGCATTTT
CDR3 protein: CASRQGARHRAQHF

D gene: .
clone size: many
V gene: TRBV12-5
J gene: TRBJ1-3
CDR3 DNA: TGTGCTAGTGGTTCCCACAGGGAAATGGGAAACACCATATATTTT
CDR3 protein: CASGSHREMGNTIYF

D gene: .
clone size: .
V gene: TRBV7-9
J gene: TRBJ1-4
CDR3 DNA: TGTGCCAGCAGCTTAAGTCAGACAACTAATGAAAAACTGTTTTTT
CDR3 protein: CASSLSQTTNEKLFF

D gene: .
clone size: few
V gene: TRBV7-3
J gene: TRBJ1-3
CDR3 DNA: TGTGCCAGCAGCTCGATCGGATCAGGGGCTGGAAACACCATATATTTT
CDR3 protein: CASSSIGSGAGNTIYF

D gene: TRBD2
clone size: .
V gene: TRBV15
J gene: TRBJ2-2
CDR3 DNA: TGTGCCACCAGCAGAGATCTCGCGGGGGGCCTCACCGGGGAGCTGTTTTTT
CDR3 protein: CATSRDLAGGLTGELFF

D gene: TRBD2
clone size: .
V gene: TRBV5-1
J gene: TRBJ2-5
CDR3 DNA: TGCGCCAGCAGCTTGAATAGCGGGGGGCGAGAGACCCAGTACTTC
CDR3 protein: CASSLNSGGRETQYF